A selection of T cell receptor beta chains follows, all from one sample in a study of CD8+CD57+ T cells in acquired aplastic anemia. MiXCR, applied by TCRdb to the reads, yields one record per CDR3 protein. The sample gives about 68,000 distinct CDR3 sequences, approximately 51% of which show up once; approximately 8.3% is in the top ten. Sequencing was done on a sample of sorted CD4+, CD8+, or CD8+CD57+ T cells (not recorded which) from PBMCs. The receptors were sampled from a human donor in good health, serving as a control. Both conserved end residues are part of each CDR3. The order of the fields is V gene, J gene, clone size, D gene, CDR3 DNA, CDR3 protein. The D gene is left open where the match is weak. Where a row states a size, it is once, few, many or the class of an expanded clone; other rows omit it.

>TRBV5-1|TRBJ2-1|-|TRBD2
TGCGCCAGCAGCCCCGGGACTAGCCCCTACAATGAGCAGTTCTTC
CASSPGTSPYNEQFF
>TRBV19|TRBJ1-2|-|TRBD1
TGTGCCAGTAGCTACAGGGGGCGAGGCTACACCTTC
CASSYRGRGYTF
>TRBV7-3|TRBJ2-5|-|-
TGTGCCAGCAGCTTACAGCAAGAGACCCAGTACTTC
CASSLQQETQYF
>TRBV13|TRBJ2-5|-|TRBD1
TGTGCCAGCAGCTACGGACAGGGGTCAGGGGAGACCCAGTACTTC
CASSYGQGSGETQYF
>TRBV6-4|TRBJ1-2|many|-
TGTGCCAGCAGCCCCAGACAGGATGCTAACTATGGCTACACCTTC
CASSPRQDANYGYTF
>TRBV2|TRBJ1-5|-|-
TGTGCCAGCAGTGGGTTGGGGCCTAGCAATCAGCCTCAGCATTTT
CASSGLGPSNQPQHF
>TRBV10-1|TRBJ2-3|-|-
TGCGCCACCAGGGAGAGTAGCGTATTCCGCACAGATGCGCAGTATTTT
CATRESSVFRTDAQYF
>TRBV29-1|TRBJ2-3|-|-
TGCAGCGTTGTTGTCCGGACAGTGGGGTACACAGATACGCAGTATTTT
CSVVVRTVGYTDTQYF
>TRBV9|TRBJ1-1|once|-
TGTGCCAGCAGCAAGGGTAGCACTGAAGCTTTCTTT
CASSKGSTEAFF
>TRBV19|TRBJ1-6|-|-
TGTGCCAGTAGTATCAGCTCCGATTCACCCCTCCACTTT
CASSISSDSPLHF
>TRBV20-1|TRBJ1-1|-|-
TGCAGTGCTTATGACAGCTCAAACACTGAAGCTTTCTTT
CSAYDSSNTEAFF
>TRBV7-6|TRBJ2-1|-|-
TGTGCCAGCAGCCCCGCCCGAAGAGGGTTGCAGTTCTTC
CASSPARRGLQFF
>TRBV7-6|TRBJ2-7|-|TRBD2
TGTGCCAGCAGCTTAGCGGCTAGCGGTTACGAGCAGTACTTC
CASSLAASGYEQYF
>TRBV7-8|TRBJ2-5|-|-
TGTGCCAGTCGGACAGACCCCCAAGAGACCCAGTACTTC
CASRTDPQETQYF
>TRBV9|TRBJ1-6|-|-
TGTGCCAGACAAGCCGGGAGGGGACGACCCCTCCACTTT
CARQAGRGRPLHF
>TRBV9|TRBJ2-2|many|TRBD1
TGTGCCAGCACCGCACAGGGGGCGACCGGGGAGCTGTTTTTT
CASTAQGATGELFF
>TRBV7-2|TRBJ1-4|-|-
TGTGCCAGCAGCTTAGGTTTGAATCAGGGAGAACTGTTTTTT
CASSLGLNQGELFF
>TRBV19|TRBJ2-7|many|-
TGTGCCAGTAGTACGAACCCGGACATCACCGAATACGAGCAGTACTTC
CASSTNPDITEYEQYF
>TRBV10-3|TRBJ2-5|medium-sized|TRBD2
TGTGCCATCAGTGCGGGACTAGCGGGGCAAGAGACCCAGTACTTC
CAISAGLAGQETQYF
>TRBV15|TRBJ2-7|-|TRBD1
TGTGCCACCAGCAGAGTTTGGACAGGGACAAGCTACGAGCAGTACTTC
CATSRVWTGTSYEQYF
>TRBV29-1|TRBJ2-7|-|-
TGCAGCGTTGAGGCTAGCGCGTTCGGCGAGCAGTACTTC
CSVEASAFGEQYF
>TRBV19|TRBJ1-5|-|-
TGTGCCAGTAATGTGGACAGCAATGGACCCCAGCATTTT
CASNVDSNGPQHF
>TRBV6-1|TRBJ1-2|many|-
TGTGCCAGCAGTGAAATCAGGGATAACTATGGCTACACCTTC
CASSEIRDNYGYTF
>TRBV10-2|TRBJ2-7|-|TRBD2
TGCGCCAGCAGTGACTTGACTAGCGGGAGGAACGAGCAGTACTTC
CASSDLTSGRNEQYF
>TRBV5-5|TRBJ1-3|many|TRBD1
TGTGCCAGCAGCTGGGGACAGACAAACTCTGGAAACACCATATATTTT
CASSWGQTNSGNTIYF
>TRBV24-1|TRBJ2-1|medium-sized|-
TGTGCCACCAGTGAACGTACGAGCTCCTACAATGAGCAGTTCTTC
CATSERTSSYNEQFF
>TRBV27|TRBJ2-3|few|-
TGTGCCAGCAGTACCTACAGGGAGAGCACAGATACGCAGTATTTT
CASSTYRESTDTQYF
>TRBV29-1|TRBJ2-5|-|-
TGCAGCGTTGACCCGGGGGGAGGGGGCAGGGAGACCCAGTACTTC
CSVDPGGGGRETQYF
>TRBV10-3|TRBJ2-2|-|TRBD1
TGTGCCAGCAGTTACTCAACAGGGGGAGGCACCGGGGAGCTGTTTTTT
CASSYSTGGGTGELFF
>TRBV27|TRBJ1-1|-|-
TGTGCCGGCAGTTTCCGGGGGGGTATGAACACTGAAGCTTTCTTT
CAGSFRGGMNTEAFF
>TRBV9|TRBJ1-2|-|-
TGTGCCAGCAGCTCGGATAGGGGTTACGATGGCTACACCTTC
CASSSDRGYDGYTF
>TRBV15|TRBJ1-5|once|-
TGTGCCACAGACTACGGGACGGGCAATCAGCCCCAGCATTTT
CATDYGTGNQPQHF
>TRBV6-5|TRBJ2-3|many|-
TGTGCCAGCAGTTATCTTCCAGTCTTAACCACAGATACGCAGTATTTT
CASSYLPVLTTDTQYF
>TRBV24-1|TRBJ2-7|-|-
TGTGCCACCAGTGATTTAAGGCAGGGGTATGCCTACGAGCAGTACTTC
CATSDLRQGYAYEQYF
>TRBV10-3|TRBJ2-1|-|-
TGTGCCATCAGTGAGACGCGGGGGGACAGATACTACAATGAGCAGTTCTTC
CAISETRGDRYYNEQFF
>TRBV7-6|TRBJ2-3|-|TRBD2
TGTGCCAGCAGCTCCGCACCGGGACTAGCAGCAGATACGCAGTATTTT
CASSSAPGLAADTQYF
>TRBV29-1|TRBJ2-1|-|-
TGCAGCGTTCGGATTGATGAGCAGTTCTTC
CSVRIDEQFF
>TRBV6-1|TRBJ1-2|-|TRBD1
TGTGCCAGCAGAGCGACAGGGACGTTTGGCGGCTACACCTTC
CASRATGTFGGYTF
>TRBV19|TRBJ1-2|-|TRBD1
TGTGCCAGTAGGGAAGAAGAGGGGGCGGTTGGCTACACCTTC
CASREEEGAVGYTF
>TRBV29-1|TRBJ1-1|medium-sized|-
TGCAGCGTTGGTTTGTTAGGCACTGAAGCTTTCTTT
CSVGLLGTEAFF
>TRBV14|TRBJ1-1|many|TRBD1
TGTGCCAGCAGCCTAGCGACAGGGAGAGCTTTCTTT
CASSLATGRAFF
>TRBV9|TRBJ1-2|-|-
TGTGCCAGCAGCGAGGGGTTCGGCTATGGCTACACCTTC
CASSEGFGYGYTF
>TRBV7-9|TRBJ2-1|many|-
TGTGCCAGCAGCTTAGTAGGGGTAGGGAATGAGCAGTTCTTC
CASSLVGVGNEQFF
>TRBV4-1|TRBJ1-2|many|-
TGCGCCAGCAGCCAAGGCCTTGCAGGTGGCTACACCTTC
CASSQGLAGGYTF
>TRBV6-2/TRBV6-3|TRBJ2-2|-|-
TGTGCCAGCAGCTACTGGACAGGGGAGCTGTTTTTT
CASSYWTGELFF
>TRBV6-6|TRBJ2-7|many|-
TGTGCCAGCAGTTACTCGAGGCGACTAGATCTCTCCGAGCAGTACTTC
CASSYSRRLDLSEQYF
>TRBV12-3/TRBV12-4|TRBJ2-5|-|-
TGTGCCAGCAGTGCCTACAGTCGGAACGACGTGGAGACCCAGTACTTC
CASSAYSRNDVETQYF
>TRBV6-2/TRBV6-3|TRBJ1-4|many|-
TGTGCCAGCACCACGGAAGGCGAAAAACTGTTTTTT
CASTTEGEKLFF
>TRBV2|TRBJ2-7|many|-
TGTGCCAGCAGTGAGCTAGAGCCCCTACTCTACGAGCAGTACTTC
CASSELEPLLYEQYF
>TRBV2|TRBJ1-2|once|TRBD1
TGTGCCATCAGCTCCGGGACAGGGGTTGACTATGGCTACACCTTC
CAISSGTGVDYGYTF
>TRBV10-3|TRBJ2-5|-|TRBD2
TGTGCCATTAGCGGGGGGGCCCCAGAGACCCAGTACTTC
CAISGGAPETQYF
>TRBV24-1|TRBJ1-2|-|TRBD1
TGTGCCACCAGTGACGGGACAGGGGACGGCTACACCTTC
CATSDGTGDGYTF
>TRBV7-4|TRBJ2-5|once|TRBD1
TGTGCCAGCAGCCCCGGGACAGGAGAGACCCAGTACTTC
CASSPGTGETQYF
>TRBV29-1|TRBJ2-7|medium-sized|-
TGCAGCGTTGAGGGCGTGAGCTCCTACGAGCAGTACTTC
CSVEGVSSYEQYF
>TRBV7-9|TRBJ1-4|many|TRBD1
TGTGCCAGCAGCTCCGACAGGGGACCAACTAATGAAAAACTGTTTTTT
CASSSDRGPTNEKLFF
>TRBV5-1|TRBJ1-2|many|TRBD1
TGCGCCAGCAGCTTGGCCTGGCCCCGGACAGGGGAAACCTATGGCTACACCTTC
CASSLAWPRTGETYGYTF
>TRBV7-6|TRBJ1-1|many|-
TGTGCCAGCAGCTCTTTATCGACAGACTACACTGAAGCTTTCTTT
CASSSLSTDYTEAFF